One and the same sample provided the 31 T cell receptor beta chains below, sequenced in a study of blood T cell repertoires in COVID-19. Produced via immunoSEQ multiplex PCR; TCRdb's table is partial and in-frame only. The data hold about 85,000 clones, with roughly 78% observed a single time. Input material: peripheral blood. Receptor source: a woman aged 80 or over with acute or convalescent COVID-19.

The chain uses TRBV5-4 and TRBJ2-1, with 7 bases fitting TRBD1. With 5 bases clipped from V and 5 bases from J, the junction kept 13 bases outside the gene matches. Germline values: CDR1 SGHNT, CDR2 YYREEE (reference sequence). This CDR3 comprises 16 residues. The CDR3 bases are TGTGCCAGCAGGGGGACCGGGACAGCTCTAGACAATGAGCAGTTCTTC. Encoded protein: CASRGTGTALDNEQFF.

The gene calls are TRBV7-9 and TRBJ2-5; 7 bases are a match to TRBD1. Germline lookup yields CDR1 SEHNR and CDR2 FQNEAQ (reference sequence). The CDR3 covers 14 residues. Trimming removed 6 bases from V and 4 bases from J; junction bases left unmatched: 8. CDR3 in DNA: TGTGCCAGCAGTAGTGGGACAGCCGCAGAGACCCAGTACTTC. Translation: CASSSGTAAETQYF.

V and J are TRBV5-1 and TRBJ2-2, with 9 bases fitting TRBD1. The CDR3 has 15 residues. The germline V gene encodes CDR1 SGHRS and CDR2 YFSETQ. J gave up 5 bases and V 4 bases, and 6 bases lay outside the gene matches. CDR3 bases: TGCGCCAGCAGCCGGGACAGGGTAGAAACCGGGGAGCTGTTTTTT. This translates into CASSRDRVETGELFF.

This chain connects TRBV5-6 to TRBJ2-1; tentative D call: TRBD2 (5 bases). V dropped 2 bases and J dropped 0 bases, with 12 bases sitting between them. There are 16 residues in the CDR3. Germline V gene data show CDR1 as SGHDT and CDR2 as YYEEEE. The CDR3 DNA is TGTGCCAGCAGCTTAGGTCTGGGGAGCTCCTACAATGAGCAGTTCTTC. This translates into CASSLGLGSSYNEQFF.

The gene calls are TRBV18 and TRBJ1-5; possibly TRBD1 for D (5 bases). The CDR3 covers 16 residues. The V gene lost 3 bases and the J gene lost 2 bases, with 14 bases spanning the gap. The germline V gene encodes CDR1 KGHSH and CDR2 LQKENI. CDR3 sequence: CASSPGAGYGNQPQHF. The CDR3 DNA reads as TGTGCCAGCTCACCTGGGGCAGGGTATGGCAATCAGCCCCAGCATTTT.

The chain uses TRBV28 and TRBJ2-1; D may be TRBD1 (5 bases). Per the germline V gene, CDR1 is MDHEN and CDR2 is SYDVKM. This CDR3 has 12 residues. V lost 7 bases and J lost 7, with 11 bases in between. CDR3 protein: CASKQPGNEQFF. The CDR3 bases are TGTGCCAGCAAACAGCCAGGGAATGAGCAGTTCTTC.

V is TRBV18 and J is TRBJ2-1; 9 nucleotides match TRBD2. J lost 6 bases, V lost 6 bases, and 3 bases had no gene match. Germline V lookup: CDR1 KGHSH, CDR2 LQKENI. There are 13 residues in the CDR3. The DNA for the CDR3 is TGTGCCAGCTCTAGCGGGAGTCGCAATGAGCAGTTCTTC. This translates into CASSSGSRNEQFF.

The chain joins TRBV7-9 to TRBJ2-2; a possible D gene is TRBD1 (6 bases). Germline V gene sequence: CDR1 SEHNR, CDR2 FQNEAQ (reference sequence). V was cut by 8 bases and J by 0 bases, with 16 bases left in between. The CDR3 length is 16 residues. CDR3 loop: CASSRDTRSNTGELFF. The CDR3 nucleotides are TGTGCCAGCTCCCGGGACACCCGATCGAACACCGGGGAGCTGTTTTTT.

The rearrangement uses TRBV6-4 and TRBJ2-1, with TRBD1 matching over 8 bases. With V trimmed by 4 bases and J by 6 bases, 11 bases remained unmatched. CDR1 and CDR2 (germline): MRHNA, SNTAGT. CDR3 length: 16 amino acids. Written as DNA, the CDR3 is TGTGCCAGCAGTGCCCTCGGACAGGGTAGAAGCAATGAGCAGTTCTTC. Translation: CASSALGQGRSNEQFF.

The V call is TRBV6-1, the J call TRBJ2-7; maybe TRBD1 (5 bases). From germline, CDR1 is MNHNS and CDR2 SASEGT. This CDR3 has 13 residues. V lost 5 bases, J lost 3 bases, and 11 bases lay in between. The CDR3 region has the DNA TGTGCCAGCAGTCCACGAACAGGCTACGAGCAGTACTTC. Residues: CASSPRTGYEQYF.

The chain links TRBV3-1 (or the pseudogene TRBV3-2) to TRBJ2-1, with D perhaps TRBD2 (6 bases). With 4 bases removed from V and 2 bases from J, the gap between germline ends came to 12 bases. Germline loops: CDR1 LGHDT, CDR2 YNNKEL (reference sequence). This CDR3 contains 15 residues. The CDR3 protein is CASSPGTPAYNEQFF. CDR3 in DNA: TGTGCCAGCAGCCCCGGGACTCCCGCCTACAATGAGCAGTTCTTC.

The V call is TRBV11-2, the J call TRBJ1-6; D is unresolved. V lost 6 bases, J lost 11 bases, and 14 bases lay in between. CDR1 and CDR2 (germline): SGHAT, FQNNGV. This CDR3 spans 13 amino acids. The CDR3 spells CASRGAGWPPLHF. CDR3 DNA: TGTGCCAGCAGAGGCGCCGGGTGGCCACCCCTCCACTTT.

The chain joins TRBV5-1 to TRBJ1-1, with TRBD1 matching 9 bases. The CDR3 is 14 amino acids. The germline gives CDR1 SGHRS, CDR2 YFSETQ. V trimming: 0 bases; J trimming: 6 bases; junction bases outside the gene matches: 3. The CDR3 DNA is TGCGCCAGCAGCTTGGCCAGGGACAGGGCTGAAGCTTTCTTT. Encoded protein: CASSLARDRAEAFF.

The chain is built from TRBV6-6 and TRBJ1-5; 10 bases agree with TRBD1. Germline CDR1 is MNHNY and CDR2 is SVGAGI (reference sequence). There are 15 residues in the CDR3. Trimming removed 7 bases from V and 2 bases from J; junction bases left unmatched: 5. The CDR3 DNA follows: TGTGCCAGCACCGCCGGGACAGGGGGCAATCAGCCCCAGCATTTT. Protein: CASTAGTGGNQPQHF.

The chain carries TRBV5-1 and TRBJ2-3; the D is unclear. V was shortened by 3 bases and J by 4 bases, with 15 bases between the two germline ends. CDR1 and CDR2 from the germline V gene are SGHRS and YFSETQ. This CDR3 has 15 residues. The CDR3 protein is CASSSFPNPADTQYF. CDR3 DNA: TGCGCCAGCAGCTCATTCCCTAACCCTGCAGATACGCAGTATTTT.

The rearrangement uses TRBV5-1 and TRBJ2-5; the match to TRBD2 covers 8 bases. The junction had 2 bases not matched to a gene; V was cut back by 8 bases and J by 2 bases. The CDR3 loop spans 12 amino acids. Germline values: CDR1 SGHRS, CDR2 YFSETQ. The CDR3 nucleotides read TGCGCCAGGACTAGCGCACAAGAGACCCAGTACTTC. Translated: CARTSAQETQYF.

The rearrangement links TRBV5-1 to TRBJ1-3; 9 bases line up with TRBD1. The CDR3 is made up of 14 amino acids. Germline CDR1 SGHRS, CDR2 YFSETQ. The V and J ends lost 3 bases and 5 bases, in that order; junction bases with no gene match: 3. The CDR3 loop reads CASSSGTGRNTIYF. The DNA of the CDR3 is TGCGCCAGCAGCTCGGGGACAGGGAGAAACACCATATATTTT. The whole variable domain, filled in from reference TRBV5-1 and TRBJ1-3, reads KAGVTQTPRYLIKTRGQQVTLSCSPISGHRSVSWYQQTPGQGLQFLFEYFSETQRNKGNFPGRFSGRQFSNSRSEMNVSTLELGDSALYLCASSSGTGRNTIYFGEGSWLTVV.

The rearrangement links TRBV6-5 to TRBJ2-5; no firm D call. Germline lookup yields CDR1 MNHEY and CDR2 SVGAGI. The CDR3 contains 14 residues. Trimming stripped 7 bases from V and 2 bases from J, with 14 bases between. The CDR3 here is CASTRPGGQETQYF. The CDR3 DNA reads TGTGCCAGCACAAGGCCGGGTGGGCAAGAGACCCAGTACTTC.

This chain joins TRBV3-1 (or the pseudogene TRBV3-2) and TRBJ1-6; D gene ambiguous. CDR1 LGHDT and CDR2 YNNKEL come from the germline V gene (reference sequence). The CDR3 length is 14 residues. V was pared by 4 bases and J by 4 bases, with 8 bases between. CDR3 sequence reads: CASSPISYNSPLHF. For the CDR3, the DNA is TGTGCCAGCAGCCCTATAAGTTATAATTCACCCCTCCACTTT.

V is TRBV19 and J is TRBJ1-1; D is perhaps TRBD1 (6 bases). Trimming removed 8 bases from V and 4 bases from J, with 14 bases in between. Germline V gene sequence: CDR1 LNHDA, CDR2 SQIVND (reference sequence). The CDR3 consists of 13 residues. This CDR3 reads CASGEQGGTEAFF. DNA of the CDR3: TGTGCCAGTGGGGAACAGGGCGGCACTGAAGCTTTCTTT.

This clone came up once. The genes are TRBV6-2 or TRBV6-3 and TRBJ2-3; 10 bases fit TRBD2. The V gene end was trimmed by 1 base and the J gene end by 2 bases; junction bases not matched to a gene: 3. Germline assignment: CDR1 MNHEY and CDR2 SVGEGT. The CDR3 is 16 residues long. The CDR3 region is CASSYLAGGTTDTQYF. CDR3 DNA sequence: TGTGCCAGCAGTTACTTAGCGGGGGGTACCACAGATACGCAGTATTTT.

A single count supports this clone. This chain joins TRBV5-4 and TRBJ2-7, with 9 nucleotides matching TRBD1. The CDR3 has 15 residues. The V segment lost 5 bases and the J segment 3 bases; nucleotides outside the gene matches: 9. Germline lookup yields CDR1 SGHNT and CDR2 YYREEE (reference sequence). CDR3 DNA sequence: TGTGCCAGCAGACTCGACAGGGGGACCTTCTACGAGCAGTACTTC. Translation gives CASRLDRGTFYEQYF.

This clone has just a few counts. The chain carries TRBV2 and TRBJ1-1, with 7 bases that match TRBD1. Germline lookup yields CDR1 SNHLY and CDR2 FYNNEI. CDR3 length: 15 amino acids. V was pared by 4 bases and J by 4 bases, with 9 bases of the junction left unmatched. CDR3: CASSATGDRGTEAFF. CDR3 nucleotides: TGTGCCAGCAGTGCAACAGGGGATCGGGGCACTGAAGCTTTCTTT. Drawing the rest from reference TRBV2 and TRBJ1-1, the complete variable domain is EPEVTQTPSHQVTQMGQEVILRCVPISNHLYFYWYRQILGQKVEFLVSFYNNEISEKSEIFDDQFSVERPDGSNFTLKIRSTKLEDSAMYFCASSATGDRGTEAFFGQGTRLTVV.

The rearrangement joins TRBV10-1 to TRBJ2-2; D is perhaps TRBD2 (5 bases). Germline V lookup: CDR1 WNHNN, CDR2 SYGVQD (reference sequence). The CDR3 has 14 residues. Trimming pared 3 bases from V and 2 bases from J, leaving 7 bases between. The CDR3 DNA follows: TGCGCCAGCAGTGAACCGGGAAACACCGGGGAGCTGTTTTTT. It yields the protein CASSEPGNTGELFF.

The chain combines TRBV2 with TRBJ1-1; TRBD1 aligns across 7 bases. The trim removed 11 bases at V and 4 bases at J, leaving 10 bases unmatched. The CDR3 sequence is 13 residues long. Germline V CDR1 and CDR2: SNHLY, FYNNEI. CDR3 loop: CARRQGERTEAFF. The DNA of the CDR3 is TGTGCCCGGAGACAGGGAGAACGCACTGAAGCTTTCTTT.

This sequence joins TRBV19 and TRBJ2-4; D is possibly TRBD2 (7 bases). Between the trimmed V and J ends, which lost 4 bases and 5 bases, there was a span of 15 bases. The germline V gene has CDR1 LNHDA and CDR2 SQIVND (reference sequence). This CDR3 comprises 15 residues. Here the CDR3 reads CASSNGGGGQNIQYF. For the CDR3, the DNA is TGTGCCAGTAGTAATGGGGGAGGGGGGCAAAACATTCAGTACTTC.

V is TRBV18 and J is TRBJ1-1; D is uncertain. V shed 8 bases and J shed 0 bases, with 4 bases lying between them. This CDR3 is built from 11 residues. The germline V gene has CDR1 KGHSH and CDR2 LQKENI. The CDR3 reads CASPVNTEAFF. For the CDR3, the DNA is TGTGCCAGCCCGGTGAACACTGAAGCTTTCTTT.

This clone has just a few counts. The gene calls are TRBV7-9 and TRBJ2-3, with 9 bases that match TRBD2. Trimming removed 7 bases from V and 0 bases from J; junction bases left unmatched: 11. Per the germline V gene, CDR1 is SEHNR and CDR2 is FQNEAQ (reference sequence). CDR3 size: 17 residues. CDR3 sequence reads: CASTDPPREGSTDTQYF. DNA for the CDR3: TGTGCCAGCACCGACCCTCCGCGGGAGGGTAGCACAGATACGCAGTATTTT.

The CDR3 loop is CASSLGAGRVNTEAFF. As DNA, the CDR3 is TGTGCCAGCAGCTTAGGGGCAGGGAGGGTAAACACTGAAGCTTTCTTT. The gene calls are TRBV7-2 and TRBJ1-1, with D maybe TRBD1 (5 bases). Trimming pared 1 base from V and 2 bases from J, leaving 14 bases between. Germline CDR1 is SGHTA and CDR2 is FQGNSA. The CDR3 consists of 16 residues.

The chain recombines TRBV19 with TRBJ1-2; TRBD1 is a possible D gene (5 bases). Germline lookup yields CDR1 LNHDA and CDR2 SQIVND (reference sequence). The CDR3 contains 16 residues. V dropped 4 bases and J dropped 3 bases, with 18 bases sitting between them. Written as DNA, the CDR3 is TGTGCCAGTAGTACGGCAACCTTCGGAGGGGACTATGGCTACACCTTC. It yields the protein CASSTATFGGDYGYTF.

The CDR3 nucleotides read TGTGCCAGCAGTGCTGGTACTAAGCAGTACTTC. Residues: CASSAGTKQYF. J is TRBJ2-7 and V is TRBV25-1; D gene unclear. V lost 4 bases and J 8 bases, leaving 9 bases between the germline ends. Germline CDR1 MGHDK, CDR2 SYGVNS. The CDR3 consists of 11 residues.